This passage covers 12 T cell receptor beta chains from one sample sequenced in a study of control samples from healthy donors and cancer patients. Clones were sequenced by immunoSEQ multiplex PCR, and TCRdb holds only the in-frame ones, with some missing. The sample records roughly 180,000 clones, about nine tenths being singletons. What was sequenced was blood. These receptors came from a woman between 40 and 50 years old in good health.

The chain joins TRBV25-1 to TRBJ1-2; D unclear. Per the germline V gene, CDR1 is MGHDK and CDR2 is SYGVNS. The V gene lost 3 bases and the J gene lost 9 bases, with 17 bases spanning the gap. This CDR3 has 14 amino acids. CDR3 in amino acids: CASSEPSSDGRYTF. The DNA for the CDR3 is TGTGCCAGCAGTGAGCCGAGCTCCGACGGCCGCTACACCTTC.

V gene TRBV19 combines with J gene TRBJ1-5; TRBD1 is a possible D gene (5 bases). Trimming stripped 3 bases from V and 5 bases from J, with 20 bases between. Germline V gene lookup returns CDR1 LNHDA and CDR2 SQIVND (reference sequence). The CDR3 is 17 residues long. The CDR3 nucleotides are TGTGCCAGTAGTATGGTCCCCCCGGGGGAGGGCTATCAGCCCCAGCATTTT. Protein product: CASSMVPPGEGYQPQHF.

This chain links TRBV6-6 with TRBJ2-7; a weak D match, TRBD1 (6 bases). Germline loops: CDR1 MNHNY, CDR2 SVGAGI (reference sequence). V shed 8 bases and J shed 3 bases, with 23 bases lying between them. CDR3 length: 16 amino acids. CDR3 DNA: TGTGCCAGCTTGACCTCGTTGCAGGGGCCTATCTACGAGCAGTACTTC. This translates into CASLTSLQGPIYEQYF.

This chain joins TRBV7-2 and TRBJ1-6; D ambiguous. Germline V gives CDR1 SGHTA, CDR2 FQGNSA. Trimming took 1 base from V and 9 from J, leaving 7 bases between them. The CDR3 contains 13 residues. The DNA for the CDR3 is TGTGCCAGCAGCTTAGTGATTGGTTCACCCCTCCACTTT. This gives the protein CASSLVIGSPLHF. Combining the CDR3 with reference TRBV7-2 and TRBJ1-6 gives the whole variable domain GAGVSQSPSNKVTEKGKDVELRCDPISGHTALYWYRQSLGQGLEFLIYFQGNSAPDKSGLPSDRFSAERTGGSVSTLTIQRTQQEDSAVYLCASSLVIGSPLHFGNGTRLTVT.

The chain has TRBV5-5 and TRBJ2-5; D perhaps matches TRBD2 (5 bases). Trimming cost V 4 bases and J 2 bases, with 15 bases left between them. Germline V gene sequence: CDR1 SGHKS, CDR2 YYEKEE (reference sequence). There are 15 residues in the CDR3. The CDR3 nucleotides read TGTGCCAGCAGCCGCCGGGGTGGAGGTCAAGAGACCCAGTACTTC. Translated: CASSRRGGGQETQYF.

The V call is TRBV5-6, the J call TRBJ2-7; D call uncertain. This CDR3 is 13 amino acids long. Trimming left V 3 bases short and J 2 bases short, with 9 bases between. The V gene's germline CDR1 is SGHDT and CDR2 YYEEEE. The CDR3 nucleotides are TGTGCCAGCAGCTCGGGTAGTACCTACGAGCAGTACTTC. The encoded protein is CASSSGSTYEQYF.

The chain couples TRBV15 to TRBJ1-2; D gene ambiguous. Trimming took off 4 bases at V and 4 bases at J, with 13 bases between the two ends. The germline CDR1 and CDR2 sequences are LNHNV and YYDKDF (reference sequence). This CDR3 comprises 14 residues. CDR3 coding DNA: TGTGCCACCAGCATAGGAGGAGAGGGCTATGGCTACACCTTC. Protein: CATSIGGEGYGYTF.

CDR3 sequence reads: CATSAAGGTEAFF. As DNA, the CDR3 is TGTGCCACCAGTGCGGCCGGGGGGACTGAAGCTTTCTTT. J is TRBJ1-1 and V is TRBV24-1, with D possibly TRBD1 on 5 matching bases. Germline V gene data show CDR1 as KGHDR and CDR2 as SFDVKD. The CDR3 loop spans 13 amino acids. V was pared by 5 bases and J by 5 bases, with 11 bases between.

The gene calls are TRBV5-8 and TRBJ1-5; no reliable D call. Germline assignment: CDR1 SGHTS and CDR2 YDEGEE. Trimming stripped 0 bases from V and 6 bases from J, with 13 bases between. The CDR3 has 15 residues. CDR3 sequence (DNA): TGTGCCAGCAGCTTGGGCTCAGTAGCCCTTCAGCCCCAGCATTTT. Amino acid sequence: CASSLGSVALQPQHF.

The chain couples TRBV19 to TRBJ1-5; maybe TRBD1 (5 bases). Trimming removed 3 bases at V and 3 bases at J, with 12 bases between. Germline CDR1 LNHDA, CDR2 SQIVND (reference sequence). The CDR3 has 15 residues. In DNA form, the CDR3 reads TGTGCCAGTAGTATCGGGTCAGGGAACAATCAGCCCCAGCATTTT. Its protein is CASSIGSGNNQPQHF. Full variable domain (missing parts from reference TRBV19 and TRBJ1-5): DGGITQSPKYLFRKEGQNVTLSCEQNLNHDAMYWYRQDPGQGLRLIYYSQIVNDFQKGDIAEGYSVSREKKESFPLTVTSAQKNPTAFYLCASSIGSGNNQPQHFGDGTRLSIL.

The V gene is TRBV7-9, the J gene TRBJ1-1, with 8 positions matching TRBD1. The junction had 8 bases not matched to a gene; V was cut back by 5 bases and J by 3 bases. Germline CDR1 is SEHNR and CDR2 is FQNEAQ (reference sequence). There are 15 residues in the CDR3. The CDR3 DNA reads TGTGCCAGCAGCGGGGTCGTGACAGGGGACACTGAAGCTTTCTTT. Its translation: CASSGVVTGDTEAFF.

The rearrangement joins TRBV10-1 to TRBJ2-5, with 7 bases matching TRBD1. The ends lost 4 bases at V and 5 bases at J; junction bases unmatched: 7. CDR1 is WNHNN, CDR2 SYGVQD, per germline (reference sequence). This CDR3 comprises 14 residues. The CDR3 DNA follows: TGCGCCAGCAGTGGTCAGGGGGACCCTGAGACCCAGTACTTC. Protein sequence: CASSGQGDPETQYF.